The 29 T cell receptor beta chains below all came from one sample that was sequenced in a study of T cell repertoires in ileal Crohn's disease. Time point denoted: neoterminal ileum biopsy at postoperative endoscopy, about 6 months after surgery. Generated by immunoSEQ multiplex PCR, the TCRdb table keeps only in-frame clones and is missing some. The table has 1,000 to 1,400 clones, approximately 89% seen once; the top ten hold approximately 4.7%. Sequencing used ileal tissue. The source of these receptors is an adult with Crohn's disease.

The gene calls are TRBV29-1 and TRBJ1-2; D uncertain. Germline-derived CDR1 and CDR2 are SQVTM and ANQGSEA. This CDR3 is built from 11 residues. V lost 4 bases, J lost 7 bases, and 10 bases lay in between. CDR3 in amino acids: CSVGWGGGYTF. CDR3 DNA sequence: TGCAGCGTTGGGTGGGGAGGTGGCTACACCTTC.

V gene TRBV7-3 combines with J gene TRBJ2-7; 11 bases line up with TRBD1. V trimming: 5 bases; J trimming: 3 bases; junction bases outside the gene matches: 6. The CDR3 runs 15 residues. Germline CDR1 and CDR2: SGHTA and FQGTGA. In DNA form, the CDR3 reads TGTGCCAGCAGCCCCTCCGGGACAGGGGGCTACGAGCAGTACTTC. Protein: CASSPSGTGGYEQYF.

The chain links TRBV28 to TRBJ1-2; the D is unclear. Germline-derived CDR1 and CDR2 are MDHEN and SYDVKM. This CDR3 has 15 residues. V was cut by 4 bases and J by 4 bases, with 16 bases left in between. The CDR3, as DNA: TGTGCCAGCAGTTCGGGAGCACACACGACCTATGGCTACACCTTC. Its translation: CASSSGAHTTYGYTF.

This clone was detected once. The chain joins TRBV7-9 to TRBJ1-1, with D maybe TRBD1 (6 bases). The V end was cut by 3 bases, the J end by 2 bases, with 13 bases between. Germline V lookup: CDR1 SEHNR, CDR2 FQNEAQ (reference sequence). The CDR3 totals 15 residues. CDR3 nucleotide sequence: TGTGCCAGCAGCTTTCCGGCAGGGGCTAACACTGAAGCTTTCTTT. It is translated as CASSFPAGANTEAFF.

The chain has TRBV7-9 and TRBJ2-7; possible D gene TRBD2, 5 bases. CDR3 length equals 14 residues. Germline V lookup: CDR1 SEHNR, CDR2 FQNEAQ (reference sequence). With 5 bases removed from V and 3 bases from J, the gap between germline ends came to 14 bases. CDR3 region: CASSLPGSIYEQYF. CDR3 coding DNA: TGTGCCAGCAGCCTCCCGGGGAGTATCTACGAGCAGTACTTC.

The CDR3 region is CAWSPPGGYQPQHF. DNA for the CDR3: TGTGCCTGGAGTCCCCCAGGAGGCTATCAGCCCCAGCATTTT. The V and J genes are TRBV30 and TRBJ1-5; D is ambiguous. V dropped 2 bases and J dropped 5 bases, with 13 bases sitting between them. In germline, CDR1 is GTSNPN, CDR2 SVGIG (reference sequence). CDR3 length: 14 amino acids. Combining the CDR3 with reference TRBV30 and TRBJ1-5 gives the whole variable domain SQTIHQWPATLVQPVGSPLSLECTVEGTSNPNLYWYRQAAGRGLQLLFYSVGIGQISSEVPQNLSASRPQDRQFILSSKKLLLSDSGFYLCAWSPPGGYQPQHFGDGTRLSIL.

The chain has TRBV11-3 and TRBJ2-2, with D possibly TRBD2 on 5 matching bases. V was cut by 5 bases and J by 4 bases, with 8 bases left in between. Germline-derived CDR1 and CDR2 are SGHNT and YENEEA. This CDR3 region has 13 residues. The CDR3 nucleotides are TGTGCCAGCAGCCCCAGCGGCACCGGGGAGCTGTTTTTT. It yields the protein CASSPSGTGELFF.

This rearrangement joins TRBV18 to TRBJ1-5, with 7 bases matching TRBD1. The CDR3 is made up of 14 amino acids. CDR1 KGHSH and CDR2 LQKENI come from the germline V gene. Trimming removed 1 base from V and 4 bases from J; junction bases left unmatched: 1. The CDR3 DNA sequence: TGTGCCAGCTCACCACAGGGGGCTAATCAGCCCCAGCATTTT. Encoded protein: CASSPQGANQPQHF.

There are a few counts of this clone. J is TRBJ2-7 and V is TRBV5-6, with a weak D call TRBD1 (6 bases). V was trimmed by 2 bases and J by 5 bases, leaving 14 bases between them. This CDR3 region has 14 residues. The germline V gene encodes CDR1 SGHDT and CDR2 YYEEEE. In nucleotides, the CDR3 is TGTGCCAGCAGCTTCGGTGGACAGACCCACGAGCAGTACTTC. It encodes CASSFGGQTHEQYF.

This clone has a handful of counts. The V gene is TRBV15, the J gene TRBJ1-6, with D perhaps matching TRBD1 (6 bases). V lost 2 bases and J 8 bases, leaving 16 bases between the germline ends. Germline V gene lookup returns CDR1 LNHNV and CDR2 YYDKDF (reference sequence). There are 16 residues in the CDR3. CDR3: CATSRFKQGIDSPLHF. CDR3 DNA: TGTGCCACCAGCAGATTCAAACAGGGTATCGATTCACCCCTCCACTTT.

The table lists this clone with a count of one. The chain links TRBV5-4 to TRBJ2-5, with D possibly being TRBD2 (6 bases). Germline CDR1 is SGHNT and CDR2 is YYREEE (reference sequence). V lost 2 bases and J lost 3, with 8 bases in between. This CDR3 is built from 13 residues. CDR3 nucleotides: TGTGCCAGCAGCTTAGGAGGGGAAGAGACCCAGTACTTC. It translates to CASSLGGEETQYF.

The CDR3 is CASSQPKFSGGTTFQETQYF. In DNA, the CDR3 is TGCGCCAGCAGCCAACCAAAATTTAGCGGGGGGACAACCTTCCAAGAGACCCAGTACTTC. The chain employs TRBV23-1 and TRBJ2-5; 10 nucleotides agree with TRBD2. TRBV23-1 is an open reading frame, and its role is uncertain. The CDR3 is made up of 20 amino acids. The V and J ends lost 6 bases and 1 base, in that order; junction bases with no gene match: 20.

As DNA, the CDR3 is TGTGCTAGTGGCCTAGAGATGAACACTGAAGCTTTCTTT. This sequence encodes CASGLEMNTEAFF. V is TRBV12-5 and J is TRBJ1-1; D gene unclear. The CDR3 loop spans 13 amino acids. Trimming pared 6 bases from V and 0 bases from J, leaving 8 bases between. Germline V lookup: CDR1 LGHNT, CDR2 FRNRAP.

This clone appeared once. J is TRBJ2-7 and V is TRBV12-1; TRBD2 was called by the table and not checked on the DNA. TRBV12-1 is marked as a pseudogene. The length of the CDR3 is 13 residues. CDR3 loop: CASSSRVSYEQYF. The CDR3 DNA is TGTGCCAGCAGCTCGAGGGTTTCCTACGAGCAGTACTTC.

The J gene is TRBJ1-2, the V gene TRBV18; D is unclear. V gave up 0 bases and J gave up 6 bases, with 11 bases separating them. CDR3 length: 14 amino acids. In germline, CDR1 is KGHSH, CDR2 LQKENI. The CDR3 loop reads CASSPPISGNGYTF. In DNA, the CDR3 is TGTGCCAGCTCACCACCGATTTCGGGGAATGGCTACACCTTC.

This chain links TRBV7-3 with TRBJ2-1, with 15 bases aligning to TRBD2. V shed 5 bases and J 8 bases; nucleotides not matched to a gene: 1. Germline CDR1 is SGHTA and CDR2 is FQGTGA. The CDR3 loop spans 14 amino acids. CDR3 in amino acids: CASSRTSGGDEQFF. CDR3 nucleotides: TGTGCCAGCAGCCGGACTAGCGGGGGGGATGAGCAGTTCTTC.

The rearrangement links TRBV5-1 to TRBJ1-2; D is perhaps TRBD1 (6 bases). Trimming removed 1 base from V and 2 bases from J, with 9 bases in between. The CDR3 is made up of 14 amino acids. Germline values: CDR1 SGHRS, CDR2 YFSETQ. Written as DNA, the CDR3 is TGCGCCAGCAGCTTGTTGGACAGCAACTATGGCTACACCTTC. Residues: CASSLLDSNYGYTF.

This chain connects TRBV10-1 to TRBJ2-7, with 9 nucleotides matching TRBD2. CDR1 and CDR2 (germline): WNHNN, SYGVQD (reference sequence). CDR3 length: 13 amino acids. The V segment lost 6 bases and the J segment 7 bases; nucleotides outside the gene matches: 7. The CDR3 loop is CASSAGGTGEQYF. CDR3 sequence (DNA): TGCGCCAGCAGCGCGGGGGGGACGGGAGAGCAGTACTTC.

The chain carries TRBV4-1 and TRBJ2-7, with D hard to call. The CDR3 contains 14 residues. The V end lost 0 bases, the J end lost 2 bases, and 8 bases lay between the germline ends. From germline, CDR1 is MGHRA and CDR2 YSYEKL. CDR3 residues: CASSQDPSTYEQYF. The CDR3, as DNA: TGCGCCAGCAGCCAAGATCCATCAACCTACGAGCAGTACTTC.

The CDR3 DNA reads as TGTGCCAGCAGCTTAACGGGGTCTCTCCGCTCCTATAATTCACCCCTCCACTTT. This codes for CASSLTGSLRSYNSPLHF. V gene TRBV7-8 combines with J gene TRBJ1-6; D remains ambiguous. Germline V lookup: CDR1 SGHVS, CDR2 FQNEAQ. The CDR3 sequence is 18 residues long. The ends were cut back, 2 bases at V and 0 bases at J, with 14 bases in the middle. Drawing the rest from reference TRBV7-8 and TRBJ1-6, the complete variable domain is GAGVSQSPRYKVAKRGQDVALRCDPISGHVSLFWYQQALGQGPEFLTYFQNEAQLDKSGLPSDRFFAERPEGSVSTLKIQRTQQEDSAVYLCASSLTGSLRSYNSPLHFGNGTRLTVT.

V usage is TRBV20-1 and J usage is TRBJ2-1; 8 bases line up with TRBD2. Germline loops: CDR1 DFQATT, CDR2 SNEGSKA (reference sequence). The trim removed 7 bases at V and 8 bases at J, leaving 4 bases unmatched. The CDR3 has 11 amino acids. CDR3 sequence (DNA): TGCAGTGTCAGACTAGCGTATGAGCAGTTCTTC. It encodes CSVRLAYEQFF.

This chain joins TRBV29-1 and TRBJ1-2, with D possibly TRBD1 on 5 matching bases. Germline values: CDR1 SQVTM, CDR2 ANQGSEA. The germline V and J ends were trimmed by 2 bases and 4 bases, with 17 bases remaining between them. The CDR3 sequence is 15 residues long. CDR3 DNA sequence: TGCAGCGTTGAAATACGTTCCGGGACTCCCTATGGCTACACCTTC. Translation: CSVEIRSGTPYGYTF.

The V call is TRBV28, the J call TRBJ1-6; D is unresolved. The CDR3 contains 16 residues. Germline loops: CDR1 MDHEN, CDR2 SYDVKM. Trimming stripped 5 bases from V and 0 bases from J, with 11 bases between. The CDR3 coding sequence is TGTGCCAGCAGTCAAAGACTGTACTCCTATAATTCACCCCTCCACTTT. This codes for CASSQRLYSYNSPLHF.

J is TRBJ2-1 and V is TRBV25-1, with 11 bases fitting TRBD2. Trimming at V came to 3 bases and at J to 5 bases, leaving 3 bases not matched to a gene. Germline CDR1 is MGHDK and CDR2 is SYGVNS. This CDR3 has 15 residues. Here the CDR3 reads CASSDLAGGDNEQFF. As DNA, the CDR3 is TGTGCCAGCAGTGACTTAGCGGGGGGGGACAATGAGCAGTTCTTC.

The gene calls are TRBV7-9 and TRBJ1-4, with 9 bases matching TRBD1. The CDR3 runs 15 residues. Germline lookup yields CDR1 SEHNR and CDR2 FQNEAQ (reference sequence). The V and J ends lost 5 bases and 8 bases, in that order; junction bases with no gene match: 9. The CDR3: CASSLPGQGYEKLFF. CDR3 nucleotide sequence: TGTGCCAGCAGCCTTCCGGGACAGGGCTACGAAAAACTGTTTTTT. The full variable domain, rest sourced from reference TRBV7-9 and TRBJ1-4, is DTGVSQNPRHKITKRGQNVTFRCDPISEHNRLYWYRQTLGQGPEFLTYFQNEAQLEKSRLLSDRFSAERPKGSFSTLEIQRTEQGDSAMYLCASSLPGQGYEKLFFGSGTQLSVL.

The J gene is TRBJ1-5, the V gene TRBV7-2; TRBD1 matches at 7 bases. The length of the CDR3 is 13 residues. V dropped 5 bases and J dropped 5; count of bases not matched to a gene: 3. Germline-derived CDR1 and CDR2 are SGHTA and FQGNSA. Here the CDR3 DNA reads TGTGCCAGCAGCCCAGACAGGGATCAGCCCCAGCATTTT. This gives the protein CASSPDRDQPQHF.

The rearrangement uses TRBV21-1 and TRBJ2-7; the table calls TRBD2, which could not be checked here. TRBV21-1 is given as a pseudogene. CDR3 length equals 15 residues. The CDR3 sequence: CASSKARVFLDEQYF. The CDR3 DNA follows: TGTGCCAGCAGCAAAGCGAGGGTTTTTTTAGACGAGCAGTACTTC.

In nucleotides, the CDR3 is TGTGCCTCCTCGGAGAGACAGGGGTCTTGGGAGCAGTACTTC. Its protein product is CASSERQGSWEQYF. The chain joins TRBV28 to TRBJ2-7; 8 bases line up with TRBD1. V gave up 11 bases and J gave up 7 bases; unmatched junction bases: 16. This CDR3 comprises 14 residues. Germline assignment: CDR1 MDHEN and CDR2 SYDVKM.

The chain couples TRBV7-2 to TRBJ1-1; the D gene is possibly TRBD1 (6 bases). Germline loops: CDR1 SGHTA, CDR2 FQGNSA. The V end was cut by 4 bases, the J end by 11 bases, with 17 bases between. This CDR3 spans 13 amino acids. For the CDR3, the DNA is TGTGCCAGCAGCTCGATCTTAGGGGGTCGGGCTTTCTTT. Its protein is CASSSILGGRAFF.